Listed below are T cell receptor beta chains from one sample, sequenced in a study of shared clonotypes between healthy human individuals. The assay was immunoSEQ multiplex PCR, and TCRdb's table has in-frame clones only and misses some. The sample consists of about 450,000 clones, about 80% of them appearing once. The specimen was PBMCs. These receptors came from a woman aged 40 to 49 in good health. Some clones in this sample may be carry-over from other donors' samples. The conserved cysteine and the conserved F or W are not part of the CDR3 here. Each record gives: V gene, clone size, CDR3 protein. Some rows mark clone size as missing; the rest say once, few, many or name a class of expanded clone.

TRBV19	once	ASSRGDRGRRGPEEPQH
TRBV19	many	ASSILSDGGAYEQY
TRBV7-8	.	ASSKRTGPNTGELF
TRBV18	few	ASSPPNTGELF
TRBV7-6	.	ASSLSLYNEQF
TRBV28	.	ASRYNRQETQY
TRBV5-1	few	ASSLGTGGSNIQY
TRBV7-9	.	ASSLLAGGREQF
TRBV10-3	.	AISESGLASNTGELF
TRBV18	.	ASSPEQDPMNTEAF
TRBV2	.	ASSVTTGGGQPQH
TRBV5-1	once	ASSLDQYEQY
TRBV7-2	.	ASSLQAGKGNEQF
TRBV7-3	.	ASSLMAGAGANVLT
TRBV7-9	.	ASSPDTVGGNTIY
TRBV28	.	ASSLTGTELYGYT
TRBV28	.	ASSLRERNTIY
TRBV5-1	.	ASARSGTDAYEQY
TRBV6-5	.	ASSDISDTQY
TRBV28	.	ASSFLAGVYNEQF
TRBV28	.	ASSLMGRGVWETQY
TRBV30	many	AWSDGRAWYEQY
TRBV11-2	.	ASSPARLTLEKLF
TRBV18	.	ASSPSGGSQWETQY
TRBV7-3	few	ASSSQGTSGHEQF
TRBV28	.	ASSPLGVNTEAF
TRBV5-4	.	ASSLRFQETQY